Sequencing of this T cell receptor (beta chain) was carried out in a study of technical replicates of blood from a handful of donors. The trim removed 0 bases at V and 2 bases at J, leaving 1 base unmatched. This CDR3 region has 14 residues. Per the germline V gene, CDR1 is GTSNPN and CDR2 is SVGIG (reference sequence). The assay was immunoSEQ multiplex PCR, and TCRdb's table has in-frame clones only and misses some. The sample carries around 58,000 clones, about 87% recorded once. The chain couples TRBV30 to TRBJ1-1; 9 nucleotides match TRBD1. The sequencing input was PBMCs. This receptor was taken from a human donor in good health. Some clones in this sample may be carry-over from other donors' samples. The CDR3: CAWSVGQGNTEAFF. CDR3 sequence (DNA): TGTGCCTGGAGTGTGGGACAGGGAAACACTGAAGCTTTCTTT.